This T cell receptor beta chain was identified in a study of T cell changes during pregnancy in multiple sclerosis. Using immunoSEQ multiplex PCR, the repertoire was profiled, and TCRdb retains in-frame clones only, with some absent. The sample contains more than 25,000 clones, 89% of which appear only once. Germline V gives CDR1 PRHDT, CDR2 FYEKMQ (reference sequence). This CDR3 contains 18 residues. Trimming cost V 0 bases and J 2 bases, with 16 bases left between them. The chain carries TRBV13 and TRBJ2-2, with D hard to call. Sample: CD8+ T cells from peripheral blood mononuclear cells, taken in the third trimester of pregnancy. The receptor comes from a female donor with multiple sclerosis, enrolled in a pregnancy study. The CDR3 protein is CASSLGFRPTGNTGELFF. The CDR3 DNA is TGTGCCAGCAGCTTAGGGTTTCGACCGACGGGTAACACCGGGGAGCTGTTTTTT.